Presented here are 26 T cell receptor beta chains from one specimen sequenced in a study of blood T cells in healthy people across ages. A second PCR, run for roughly 7 to 11 cycles, used a sample-barcoded 5' primer plus a J-beta primer mix. TCRdb reanalysed the 5' RACE reads using MiXCR and keeps one entry per CDR3 protein. The sample yields hundreds of thousands of distinct CDR3 sequences, around 50% seen once. Source material: blood. These receptors were collected from a woman older than 75 in good health.

This clonotype was picked up many times. The chain couples TRBV12-3 or TRBV12-4 to TRBJ2-5, with D unresolved. The V and J ends lost 1 base and 6 bases respectively, with 6 bases between them. CDR3 length: 12 residues. The CDR3 coding sequence is TGTGCCAGCAGTTTAGGGGGAAAGACCCAGTACTTC. This sequence encodes CASSLGGKTQYF.

Many counts were recorded for this clonotype. The chain carries TRBV12-3 or TRBV12-4 and TRBJ1-2; a possible D gene is TRBD1 (5 bases). V lost 5 bases to trimming and J lost 8 bases, with 15 bases between them. The CDR3 is made up of 13 amino acids. The CDR3 DNA is TGTGCCAGCAGTGTCCTCCGGGAGGGGGGCTACACCTTC. Translation: CASSVLREGGYTF.

This clonotype was found a few times. The genes are TRBV27 and TRBJ2-7; perhaps D is TRBD1 or TRBD2 (5 bases each). Germline CDR1 reads MNHEY; CDR2 reads SMNVEV (reference sequence). Trimming shortened V by 2 bases and J by 6 bases, and 14 bases separated the two germline ends. The CDR3 spans 14 residues. The CDR3 nucleotides read TGTGCCAGCAGTTTACAGGGACGGCTCTGCGAGCAGTACTTC. This codes for CASSLQGRLCEQYF.

This clonotype came up many times. The chain links TRBV6-1 to TRBJ2-1; 8 bases line up with TRBD2. The V segment lost 1 base and the J segment 9 bases; nucleotides outside the gene matches: 8. Germline CDR1 and CDR2: MNHNS and SASEGT. The CDR3 is 15 residues long. In DNA, the CDR3 is TGTGCCAGCAGTGAAGAATCGGGGGGGCCTAGTGAGCAGTTCTTC. Translating gives CASSEESGGPSEQFF.

This chain uses TRBV24-1 with TRBJ1-5; 7 nucleotides match TRBD1. This CDR3 has 15 amino acids. CDR1 and CDR2 (germline): KGHDR, SFDVKD. V gave up 2 bases and J gave up 6 bases; unmatched junction bases: 6. CDR3 DNA sequence: TGTGCCACCAGTGATTCAGACAGGGCGGGTCAGCCCCAGCATTTT. This sequence encodes CATSDSDRAGQPQHF.

This chain joins TRBV27 and TRBJ2-4; 10 nucleotides match TRBD2. The J call may not be correct, given that the DNA end is closer to TRBJ2-7. Germline V gene lookup returns CDR1 MNHEY and CDR2 SMNVEV (reference sequence). The CDR3 extends over 16 amino acids. The CDR3 reads CASSLYTSGTHFEQYF. CDR3 in DNA: TGTGCCAGCAGTTTATATACTAGCGGGACCCATTTCGAGCAGTACTTC.

The J gene is TRBJ2-5, the V gene TRBV20-1, with D possibly being TRBD1 or TRBD2 (5 bases each). CDR3 size: 11 residues. From germline, CDR1 is DFQATT and CDR2 SNEGSKA (reference sequence). The V gene lost 0 bases and the J gene lost 9 bases, with 8 bases spanning the gap. The CDR3 nucleotides read TGCAGTGCTAGAGACCGAGGGGCCCAGTACTTC. Residues: CSARDRGAQYF.

The chain employs TRBV18 and TRBJ1-6; 10 nucleotides match TRBD1. Germline values: CDR1 KGHSH, CDR2 LQKENI. The CDR3 has 13 residues. The J segment lost 11 bases and the V segment lost 3 bases, leaving 1 base of the junction unmatched. The CDR3 here is CASSPGQGTPLHF. The CDR3 DNA follows: TGTGCCAGCTCACCGGGACAGGGGACACCCCTCCACTTT.

This clonotype was detected a few times. The rearrangement joins TRBV5-1 to TRBJ1-1; D gene ambiguous. Trimming stripped 5 bases from V and 0 bases from J, with 11 bases between. This CDR3 is 14 amino acids long. Per the germline V gene, CDR1 is SGHRS and CDR2 is YFSETQ. CDR3 residues: CASRCGLMNTEAFF. As DNA, the CDR3 is TGCGCCAGCAGATGTGGACTGATGAACACTGAAGCTTTCTTT.

This clonotype was observed many times. The chain joins TRBV12-3 or TRBV12-4 to TRBJ2-5; D remains unclear. Trimming shortened V by 6 bases and J by 3 bases, and 14 bases separated the two germline ends. The CDR3 covers 14 residues. The CDR3 sequence: CASSRDNREETQYF. The CDR3 DNA reads as TGTGCCAGCAGCAGAGATAACCGCGAAGAGACCCAGTACTTC.

Remarks on this clonotype: This clone may be a read error of a much larger clone one base away. The rearrangement uses TRBV5-1 and TRBJ2-3; D unclear. CDR3 length: 14 amino acids. V was trimmed by 1 base and J by 5 bases, leaving 11 bases between them. The germline V gene encodes CDR1 SGHRS and CDR2 YFSETQ. For the CDR3, the DNA is TGCGCCAGCAGCTTGCGTGGCCGCCTAGATACGCAGTATTTT. Its protein product is CASSLRGRLDTQYF.

Concerning this clonotype itself: A read error may produce the germline difference seen at one junction end. The rearrangement uses TRBV2 and TRBJ1-1; possible D gene TRBD1, 5 bases. Per germline, CDR1 SNHLY and CDR2 FYNNEI. CDR3 length: 14 amino acids. The CDR3 sequence: CASSDPPTGTEVFF. The CDR3 nucleotides are TGTGCCAGCAGTGATCCCCCGACGGGGACTGAAGTTTTCTTT.

This clonotype was observed a handful of times. Since a much larger clone is just one base distant, this may be a read error. This chain joins TRBV7-9 and TRBJ2-5; unclear D gene. Between the trimmed V and J ends, which lost 6 bases and 11 bases, there was a span of 16 bases. CDR3 size: 12 residues. Germline values: CDR1 SEHNR, CDR2 FQNEAQ (reference sequence). CDR3 residues: CASSPRLDEQYF. The CDR3 DNA follows: TGTGCCAGCAGTCCCAGACTGGATGAGCAGTACTTC.

V gene TRBV19 combines with J gene TRBJ2-5; D gene ambiguous. Deletions cut 3 bases from V and 11 bases from J, with 16 bases between. The CDR3 totals 13 residues. Looked up from germline, CDR1 is LNHDA and CDR2 is SQIVND (reference sequence). The chain's CDR3 is CASSILGSAEQYF. CDR3 DNA: TGTGCCAGTAGTATCTTGGGTAGTGCTGAGCAGTACTTC.

As concerns this clonotype: No conserved phenylalanine or tryptophan ends this CDR3, so it is likely a read error. The chain is built from TRBV15 and TRBJ2-3; 15 nucleotides line up with TRBD2. The CDR3 totals 15 residues. CDR1 and CDR2 from the germline V gene are LNHNV and YYDKDF (reference sequence). V shed 7 bases, J shed 6 bases, and the junction held 5 bases outside the gene matches. The CDR3 DNA follows: TGTGCCACCATCCCCGGGACTAGCGGGAGGGATACGCAGTATTTA. It encodes CATIPGTSGRDTQYL.

The chain recombines TRBV12-3 or TRBV12-4 with TRBJ2-7; maybe TRBD1 (6 bases). Between the trimmed V and J ends, which lost 3 bases and 7 bases, there was a span of 10 bases. The CDR3 is 12 residues long. The DNA for the CDR3 is TGTGCCAGCAGTTTCGCAACAGGGGAGCAGTACTTC. Translating gives CASSFATGEQYF.

Of note for this clonotype: This sequence may be a read error, since a much larger clone differs from it by one base. This rearrangement joins TRBV3-1 to TRBJ2-5; D uncertain. CDR1 LGHDT and CDR2 YNNKEL come from the germline V gene (reference sequence). CDR3 length: 16 residues. The CDR3 here is CASSQDLESFQETLYF. The CDR3 DNA follows: TGTGCCAGCAGCCAAGATCTGGAGTCTTTCCAAGAGACCCTGTACTTC.

This clonotype occurred a few times. The chain recombines TRBV20-1 with TRBJ2-7; D tentatively reads TRBD1 or TRBD2 (5 bases each). CDR1 and CDR2 from the germline V gene are DFQATT and SNEGSKA (reference sequence). CDR3 length equals 15 residues. With 6 bases removed from V and 0 bases from J, the gap between germline ends came to 18 bases. The CDR3 region has the DNA TGCAGTGCACTGCCCGGGACGGGCAGCTCCTACGAGCAGTACTTC. It translates to CSALPGTGSSYEQYF.

This clonotype has at least ten counts. The V and J genes are TRBV7-9 and TRBJ2-5; 8 bases agree with TRBD1. This CDR3 is built from 14 residues. Germline V gene sequence: CDR1 SEHNR, CDR2 FQNEAQ (reference sequence). V shed 6 bases and J 4 bases; nucleotides not matched to a gene: 7. CDR3 sequence: CASRLDGTGETQYF. The CDR3 DNA reads as TGTGCCAGCAGGCTAGACGGGACAGGAGAGACCCAGTACTTC.

V usage is TRBV6-1 and J usage is TRBJ2-4, with TRBD2 identical over 7 bases. The CDR3 is 18 amino acids. Germline CDR1 is MNHNS and CDR2 is SASEGT. The J segment lost 0 bases and the V segment lost 6 bases, leaving 14 bases of the junction unmatched. This CDR3 reads CASSRTVRDYIAKNIQYF. The CDR3 DNA is TGTGCCAGCAGCCGAACCGTACGGGACTACATAGCCAAAAACATTCAGTACTTC.

The V and J genes are TRBV20-1 and TRBJ2-4; no firm D call. The ends were cut back, 3 bases at V and 0 bases at J, with 6 bases in the middle. Germline V gene sequence: CDR1 DFQATT, CDR2 SNEGSKA (reference sequence). There are 13 residues in the CDR3. CDR3: CSARKSAKNIQYF. The CDR3, as DNA: TGCAGTGCTAGGAAGTCAGCCAAAAACATTCAGTACTTC.

The genes are TRBV28 and TRBJ1-5; the match to TRBD1 covers 7 bases. V shed 6 bases, J shed 1 base, and the junction held 6 bases outside the gene matches. The CDR3 is 15 amino acids. The V gene's germline CDR1 is MDHEN and CDR2 SYDVKM. The CDR3 reads CASRRDRVSNQPQHF. CDR3 nucleotide sequence: TGTGCCAGCAGACGAGACAGGGTCAGCAATCAGCCCCAGCATTTT.

This rearrangement joins TRBV29-1 to TRBJ2-2; the D call may be TRBD1 or TRBD2 (5 bases each). CDR1 is SQVTM, CDR2 ANQGSEA, per germline. V shed 0 bases and J shed 5 bases, with 7 bases lying between them. This CDR3 is built from 13 residues. CDR3 sequence reads: CSVEDWGTGELFF. The CDR3 nucleotides read TGCAGCGTTGAAGATTGGGGGACCGGGGAGCTGTTTTTT.

V is TRBV29-1 and J is TRBJ2-1; TRBD1 matches 10 bases. Germline values: CDR1 SQVTM, CDR2 ANQGSEA. V lost 1 base and J lost 7; bases outside the gene matches: 16. The CDR3 spans 18 residues. The CDR3: CSVEVRDRGYIYGNEQFF. CDR3 nucleotide sequence: TGCAGCGTTGAAGTCCGGGACAGGGGTTATATTTATGGAAATGAGCAGTTCTTC.

This clonotype was detected ten times or more. The chain employs TRBV7-2 and TRBJ2-1; D possibly corresponds to TRBD1 (6 bases). This CDR3 has 14 amino acids. The ends were cut back, 3 bases at V and 8 bases at J, with 14 bases in the middle. CDR1 and CDR2 from the germline V gene are SGHTA and FQGNSA. The CDR3 region is CASSFYRESHEQFF. CDR3 DNA sequence: TGTGCCAGCAGCTTTTACAGGGAAAGTCATGAGCAGTTCTTC.

Concerning this clonotype itself: This may arise from a read error, as a much more abundant clone is one base away. The chain couples TRBV27 to TRBJ2-3, with D possibly matching TRBD2 (5 bases). There are 12 residues in the CDR3. In germline, CDR1 is MNHEY, CDR2 SMNVEV (reference sequence). CDR3 protein: CACSPGLDTQYF. The CDR3 DNA sequence: TGTGCCTGCAGCCCCGGACTAGATACGCAGTATTTT.